One and the same sample provided the 30 T cell receptor beta chains below, sequenced in a study of T cell repertoires in cytomegalovirus infection. TCRdb passed the reads through MiXCR, listing each CDR3 protein once. This table has approximately 550,000 distinct CDR3 sequences, 16% appearing once. Sample: CD8+ T cells from PBMCs. Source of these receptors: a human donor in good health (CMV status not recorded). Some clones in this sample may be carry-over from other donors' samples.

This clonotype was observed a few times. The V and J genes are TRBV28 and TRBJ2-5; 13 bases match TRBD2. The CDR3 covers 17 residues. V lost 6 bases, J lost 2 bases, and 9 bases stayed unmatched. Germline V lookup: CDR1 MDHEN, CDR2 SYDVKM. DNA of the CDR3: TGTGCCAGCAGCCCAGGACTAGCGGGAGCCGTACAAGAGACCCAGTACTTC. It codes for CASSPGLAGAVQETQYF.

This clonotype was counted many times. V gene TRBV19 combines with J gene TRBJ2-7; the match to TRBD1 covers 7 bases. The J segment lost 1 base and the V segment lost 5 bases, leaving 5 bases of the junction unmatched. The CDR3 contains 14 residues. CDR1 LNHDA and CDR2 SQIVND come from the germline V gene (reference sequence). The CDR3 loop is CASSLTGRSYEQYF. CDR3 DNA sequence: TGTGCCAGTAGTTTGACAGGGCGTTCCTACGAGCAGTACTTC.

This clonotype occurred a few times. V and J are TRBV27 and TRBJ2-7; D call uncertain. This CDR3 has 13 amino acids. V lost 4 bases to trimming and J lost 1 base, with 8 bases between them. Germline-derived CDR1 and CDR2 are MNHEY and SMNVEV (reference sequence). The CDR3 is CASSWGASYEQYF. The CDR3 nucleotides are TGTGCCAGCAGTTGGGGTGCTTCCTACGAGCAGTACTTC.

The J gene is TRBJ1-2, the V gene TRBV7-9, with 9 bases fitting TRBD1. The junction had 9 bases not matched to a gene; V was cut back by 5 bases and J by 8 bases. CDR1 SEHNR and CDR2 FQNEAQ come from the germline V gene (reference sequence). The CDR3 is made up of 14 amino acids. The CDR3 region has the DNA TGTGCCAGCAGCGGACGGGACAGGGTTTGGGGCTACACCTTC. Translated: CASSGRDRVWGYTF.

A few counts support this clonotype. V is TRBV7-9 and J is TRBJ2-1, with D perhaps TRBD2 (9 bases). Germline assignment: CDR1 SEHNR and CDR2 FQNEAQ (reference sequence). The CDR3 covers 22 residues. The ends were cut back, 4 bases at V and 6 bases at J, with 37 bases in the middle. CDR3 nucleotides: TGTGCCAGCAGCTGGGGGGCACAGGGGGTACGGTGGGGACTAGCCCCGTTCAATGAGCAGTTCTTC. Translation: CASSWGAQGVRWGLAPFNEQFF.

This chain links TRBV18 with TRBJ2-5, with unresolved D. Trimming stripped 3 bases from V and 0 bases from J, with 8 bases between. Germline assignment: CDR1 KGHSH and CDR2 LQKENI. The CDR3 covers 14 residues. CDR3: CASSPPRYQETQYF. CDR3 DNA: TGTGCCAGCTCACCCCCGAGGTACCAAGAGACCCAGTACTTC.

The table lists this clonotype with many counts. This chain links TRBV28 with TRBJ2-1; no definite D call. The CDR3 runs 14 residues. V lost 5 bases to trimming and J lost 7 bases, with 15 bases between them. Germline V gene data show CDR1 as MDHEN and CDR2 as SYDVKM. The CDR3 here is CASSPGAGRNEQFF. The CDR3 DNA is TGTGCCAGCAGTCCCGGAGCAGGAAGGAATGAGCAGTTCTTC.

DNA for the CDR3: TGTGCCAGCAGGTTAGGGACTAGCGGTAACTACGAGCAGTACTTC. It is translated as CASRLGTSGNYEQYF. The chain couples TRBV27 to TRBJ2-7, with 11 nucleotides matching TRBD2. CDR3 size: 15 residues. V shed 6 bases, J shed 3 bases, and the junction held 7 bases outside the gene matches. Per the germline V gene, CDR1 is MNHEY and CDR2 is SMNVEV (reference sequence).

As concerns this clonotype: It is likely a read error, because the conserved phenylalanine at the end of the CDR3 is missing. This chain links TRBV7-8 with TRBJ2-5; TRBD1 is a possible D gene (6 bases). The germline CDR1 and CDR2 sequences are SGHVS and FQNEAQ. Trimming pared 5 bases from V and 6 bases from J, leaving 22 bases between. The CDR3 runs to 16 residues. The CDR3 region has the DNA TGTGCCAGCAGCCCCACCCGGGACACCCGGGGCAAGACCCAGTACTTA. It specifies CASSPTRDTRGKTQYL.

J is TRBJ1-5 and V is TRBV7-3; D is possibly TRBD1 (6 bases). CDR1 and CDR2 (germline): SGHTA, FQGTGA. V was clipped by 5 bases and J by 7 bases, with 15 bases between them. CDR3 size: 14 residues. CDR3 DNA sequence: TGTGCCAGCAGCCCCCCGGGGGCGAGCCAGCCCCAGCATTTT. This encodes CASSPPGASQPQHF. Full variable domain (remainder filled in from reference TRBV7-3 and TRBJ1-5): GAGVSQTPSNKVTEKGKYVELRCDPISGHTALYWYRQSLGQGPEFLIYFQGTGAADDSGLPNDRFFAVRPEGSVSTLKIQRTERGDSAVYLCASSPPGASQPQHFGDGTRLSIL.

This clonotype was recorded a few times. The chain couples TRBV27 to TRBJ2-7; D unclear. The V end was cut by 3 bases, the J end by 7 bases, with 4 bases between. The CDR3 contains 10 residues. The germline V gene encodes CDR1 MNHEY and CDR2 SMNVEV (reference sequence). The CDR3, as DNA: TGTGCCAGCAGTTTTGAAGAGCAGTACTTC. This translates into CASSFEEQYF.

This clonotype was seen at least ten times. This chain connects TRBV7-6 to TRBJ2-3, with TRBD1 matching over 8 bases. The CDR3 extends over 14 amino acids. Trimming cost V 5 bases and J 5 bases; bases outside gene matches: 6. Germline CDR1 SGHVS, CDR2 FNYEAQ. The CDR3 DNA is TGTGCCAGCAGCGTCAGGGGGCAGGGAGATACGCAGTATTTT. Protein sequence: CASSVRGQGDTQYF.

This clonotype was seen just once. The V and J genes are TRBV10-3 and TRBJ1-5, with a possible D match to TRBD1 (5 bases). Germline lookup yields CDR1 ENHRY and CDR2 SYGVKD. Trimming stripped 4 bases from V and 0 bases from J, with 10 bases between. The CDR3 consists of 15 residues. The CDR3: CAISAGVSSNQPQHF. CDR3 DNA: TGTGCCATCAGTGCGGGGGTGAGTAGCAATCAGCCCCAGCATTTT.

The rearrangement uses TRBV27 and TRBJ1-2; 10 bases agree with TRBD1. Per germline, CDR1 MNHEY and CDR2 SMNVEV (reference sequence). The CDR3 runs 22 residues. The junction had 32 bases not matched to a gene; V was cut back by 7 bases and J by 6 bases. The CDR3 region has the DNA TGTGCCAGCACCTCCAGAGGGGGACAGGGGTTACTCCCGATGCTGGGGTTCGATGGCTACACCTTC. It translates to CASTSRGGQGLLPMLGFDGYTF.

This clonotype was picked up a small number of times. The rearrangement uses TRBV14 and TRBJ1-2; no clear D. This CDR3 region has 17 residues. The germline CDR1 and CDR2 sequences are SGHDN and FVKESK. V was trimmed by 0 bases and J by 5 bases, leaving 19 bases between them. For the CDR3, the DNA is TGTGCCAGCAGCCAAGATAAAGGGCCGATTCGGATGTATGGCTACACCTTC. Protein product: CASSQDKGPIRMYGYTF.

The gene calls are TRBV7-9 and TRBJ2-1, with a weak D call TRBD1 (6 bases). The CDR3 extends over 15 amino acids. Trimming removed 3 bases at V and 2 bases at J, with 11 bases between. Germline CDR1 is SEHNR and CDR2 is FQNEAQ (reference sequence). DNA for the CDR3: TGTGCCAGCAGCTTTACAGGGACGACCTACAATGAGCAGTTCTTC. Translating it yields CASSFTGTTYNEQFF.

This clonotype was observed at least ten times. This rearrangement joins TRBV7-8 to TRBJ2-7, with 9 positions matching TRBD2. The CDR3 runs 14 residues. The germline gives CDR1 SGHVS, CDR2 FQNEAQ. V dropped 5 bases and J dropped 5; count of bases not matched to a gene: 7. The CDR3 loop reads CASSQGAGGDEQYF. CDR3 coding DNA: TGTGCCAGCAGCCAAGGTGCGGGGGGGGACGAGCAGTACTTC. The whole variable domain, filled in from reference TRBV7-8 and TRBJ2-7, reads GAGVSQSPRYKVAKRGQDVALRCDPISGHVSLFWYQQALGQGPEFLTYFQNEAQLDKSGLPSDRFFAERPEGSVSTLKIQRTQQEDSAVYLCASSQGAGGDEQYFGPGTRLTVT.

In this sample, this clonotype turned up many times. This chain joins TRBV7-9 and TRBJ1-1, with D tentatively TRBD1 (5 bases). Trimming removed 1 base from V and 3 bases from J, with 15 bases in between. Germline values: CDR1 SEHNR, CDR2 FQNEAQ (reference sequence). The CDR3 is 16 residues long. CDR3 coding DNA: TGTGCCAGCAGCTTAGAACTCCGACAGACGGACACTGAAGCTTTCTTT. It translates to CASSLELRQTDTEAFF.

This clonotype was seen ten or more times. This rearrangement joins TRBV6-5 to TRBJ2-1; 10 positions match TRBD1. The CDR3 runs to 13 residues. V lost 8 bases, J lost 4 bases, and 2 bases stayed unmatched. The germline V gene has CDR1 MNHEY and CDR2 SVGAGI. The CDR3 reads CASGDRGYNEQFF. The CDR3 DNA reads TGTGCCAGCGGGGACAGGGGTTACAATGAGCAGTTCTTC.

This clonotype has ten or more counts. V usage is TRBV6-1 and J usage is TRBJ2-3; possibly TRBD2 for D (5 bases). V lost 1 base to trimming and J lost 2 bases, with 10 bases between them. Germline CDR1 is MNHNS and CDR2 is SASEGT. CDR3 length equals 15 residues. CDR3: CASSEGQRSTDTQYF. CDR3 DNA sequence: TGTGCCAGCAGTGAAGGCCAGCGGTCCACAGATACGCAGTATTTT.

This clonotype was recorded many times. This chain links TRBV7-9 with TRBJ2-5, with no clear D. The V end was cut by 4 bases, the J end by 2 bases, with 17 bases between. Germline values: CDR1 SEHNR, CDR2 FQNEAQ (reference sequence). The length of the CDR3 is 16 residues. The CDR3, as DNA: TGTGCCAGCAGCTCCGGATTCATTTCTATGCAAGAGACCCAGTACTTC. Translated: CASSSGFISMQETQYF.

At least ten counts were recorded for this clonotype. This sequence joins TRBV28 and TRBJ2-7, with D possibly being TRBD1 (5 bases). CDR3 length equals 15 residues. CDR1 is MDHEN and CDR2 is SYDVKM in the germline V gene. Trimming cost V 4 bases and J 3 bases, with 16 bases left between them. CDR3 residues: CASSSRVRDFYEQYF. As DNA, the CDR3 is TGTGCCAGCAGTTCCCGGGTCAGGGATTTCTACGAGCAGTACTTC.

This clonotype has ten or more counts. This sequence joins TRBV12-3 or TRBV12-4 and TRBJ2-5; TRBD1 matches at 8 bases. Trimming cost V 7 bases and J 4 bases; bases outside gene matches: 8. The CDR3 spans 14 residues. The CDR3 sequence is CASTRTGWAETQYF. DNA of the CDR3: TGTGCCAGCACCCGGACAGGGTGGGCAGAGACCCAGTACTTC.

There are a few counts of this clonotype. The chain employs TRBV6-2 or TRBV6-3 and TRBJ2-3; 11 bases are shared with TRBD1. The V gene end was trimmed by 10 bases and the J gene end by 6 bases; junction bases not matched to a gene: 6. The CDR3 totals 13 residues. From germline, CDR1 is MNHEY and CDR2 SVGEGT. The CDR3 DNA sequence: TGTGCCACTCTGGACAGGGGGCAGGATACGCAGTATTTT. The encoded protein is CATLDRGQDTQYF.

A few counts support this clonotype. The J gene is TRBJ2-7, the V gene TRBV11-1; D perhaps matches TRBD1 (6 bases). Germline values: CDR1 SGHAT, CDR2 FQDESV (reference sequence). The CDR3 contains 13 residues. Trimming removed 1 base at V and 5 bases at J, with 9 bases between. CDR3 DNA sequence: TGTGCCAGCAGCTTAGTAGCAGGGGACGAGCAGTACTTC. It encodes CASSLVAGDEQYF.

In DNA, the CDR3 is TGTGCCAGTACCCGGGACAGGGGAGACGAGCAGTACTTC. It encodes CASTRDRGDEQYF. The chain is built from TRBV13 and TRBJ2-7, with 10 bases identical to TRBD1. Germline-derived CDR1 and CDR2 are PRHDT and FYEKMQ (reference sequence). V was pared by 9 bases and J by 5 bases, with 7 bases of the junction left unmatched. The CDR3 spans 13 residues.

In this sample, this clonotype turned up many times. The rearrangement joins TRBV7-9 to TRBJ2-7; D gene unclear. The V and J ends lost 5 bases and 2 bases respectively, with 10 bases between them. CDR3 length equals 13 residues. CDR1 and CDR2 from the germline V gene are SEHNR and FQNEAQ (reference sequence). CDR3 nucleotides: TGTGCCAGCAGCCCCACTATAACCTACGAGCAGTACTTC. This sequence encodes CASSPTITYEQYF.

The chain joins TRBV4-2 to TRBJ2-3, with a weak D call TRBD2 (5 bases). Germline CDR1 and CDR2: LGHNA and YNFKEQ. V was pared by 4 bases and J by 0 bases, with 20 bases between. The CDR3 runs to 18 residues. CDR3 nucleotides: TGTGCCAGCAGCCGACCGGATGGGAGCTATGCTAGCACAGATACGCAGTATTTT. Its protein product is CASSRPDGSYASTDTQYF.

This clonotype has ten or more counts. This chain links TRBV12-3 or TRBV12-4 with TRBJ1-5; D uncertain. The CDR3 consists of 16 residues. V was clipped by 1 base and J by 0 bases, with 10 bases between them. The CDR3 DNA follows: TGTGCCAGCAGTTTAGAGGGCGGCAGTAGCAATCAGCCCCAGCATTTT. It encodes CASSLEGGSSNQPQHF.

The table lists this clonotype with many counts. The CDR3 DNA follows: TGTGCCAGCAGCTTAGTCGGGACAGATGGAAACACCATATATTTT. This codes for CASSLVGTDGNTIYF. This sequence joins TRBV7-2 and TRBJ1-3, with TRBD1 identical over 7 bases. Germline CDR1 reads SGHTA; CDR2 reads FQGNSA. With V trimmed by 1 base and J by 3 bases, 3 bases remained unmatched. The CDR3 consists of 15 residues.